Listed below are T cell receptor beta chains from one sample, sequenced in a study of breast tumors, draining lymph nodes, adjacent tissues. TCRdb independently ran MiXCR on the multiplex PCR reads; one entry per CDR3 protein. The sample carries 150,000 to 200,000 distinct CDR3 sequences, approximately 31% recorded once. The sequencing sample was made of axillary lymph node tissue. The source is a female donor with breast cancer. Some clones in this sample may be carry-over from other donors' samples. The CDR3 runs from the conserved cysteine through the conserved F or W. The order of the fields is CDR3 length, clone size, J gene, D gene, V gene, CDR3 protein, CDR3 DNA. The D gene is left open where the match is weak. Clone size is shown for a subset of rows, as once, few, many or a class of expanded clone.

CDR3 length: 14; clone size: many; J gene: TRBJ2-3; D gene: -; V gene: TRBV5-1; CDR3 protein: CASKGRVSTDTQYF; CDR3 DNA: TGCGCCAGCAAGGGGCGGGTAAGCACAGATACGCAGTATTTT
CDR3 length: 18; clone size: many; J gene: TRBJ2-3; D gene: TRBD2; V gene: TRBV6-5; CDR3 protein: CASSYGGLAGGGTDTQYF; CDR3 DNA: TGTGCCAGCAGTTACGGCGGACTAGCGGGAGGGGGCACAGATACGCAGTATTTT
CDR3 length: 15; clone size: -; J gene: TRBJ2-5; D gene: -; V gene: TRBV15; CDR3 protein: CAASRDQGTTETQYF; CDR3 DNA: TGTGCTGCCAGCAGAGATCAGGGGACTACGGAGACCCAGTACTTC
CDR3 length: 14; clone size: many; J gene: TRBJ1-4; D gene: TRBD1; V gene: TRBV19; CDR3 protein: CASSKQGAKEKLFF; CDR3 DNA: TGTGCCAGTAGTAAACAGGGGGCTAAAGAAAAACTGTTTTTT
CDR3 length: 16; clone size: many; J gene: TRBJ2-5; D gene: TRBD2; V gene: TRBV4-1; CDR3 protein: CASSQVPTSGQETQYF; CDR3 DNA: TGCGCCAGCAGCCAAGTTCCGACTAGCGGCCAAGAGACCCAGTACTTC
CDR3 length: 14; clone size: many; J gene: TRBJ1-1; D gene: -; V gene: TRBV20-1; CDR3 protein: CSARGLDRRSEAFF; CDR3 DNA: TGCAGTGCTAGAGGTCTAGACAGGAGGTCTGAAGCTTTCTTT
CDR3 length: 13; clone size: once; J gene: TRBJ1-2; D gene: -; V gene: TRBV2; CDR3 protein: CASSPGVTNGYTF; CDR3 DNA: TGTGCCAGCAGTCCGGGGGTGACAAATGGCTACACCTTC
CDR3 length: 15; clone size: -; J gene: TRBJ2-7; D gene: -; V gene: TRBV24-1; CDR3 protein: CATSAARDLTYEQYF; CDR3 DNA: TGTGCCACCAGTGCTGCACGGGACCTTACCTACGAGCAGTACTTC
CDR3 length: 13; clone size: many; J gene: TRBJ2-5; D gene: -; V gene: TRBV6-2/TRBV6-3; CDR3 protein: CASSYLGTETQYF; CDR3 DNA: TGTGCCAGCAGTTATTTGGGTACGGAGACCCAGTACTTC
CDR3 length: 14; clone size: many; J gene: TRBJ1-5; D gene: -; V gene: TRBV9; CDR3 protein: CASSVGGDGQPQHF; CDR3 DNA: TGTGCCAGCAGCGTAGGAGGGGACGGCCAGCCCCAGCATTTT
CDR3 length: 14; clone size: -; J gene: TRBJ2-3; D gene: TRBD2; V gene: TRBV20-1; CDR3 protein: CSALSRGGTDTQYF; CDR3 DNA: TGCAGTGCCTTGTCCCGGGGGGGCACAGATACGCAGTATTTT
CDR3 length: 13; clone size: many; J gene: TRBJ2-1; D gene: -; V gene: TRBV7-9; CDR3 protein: CASSDSGSGEQFF; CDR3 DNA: TGTGCCAGCAGCGATAGCGGCAGCGGTGAGCAGTTCTTC
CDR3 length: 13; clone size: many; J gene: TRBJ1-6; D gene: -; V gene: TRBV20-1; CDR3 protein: CSARDPTDPPLHF; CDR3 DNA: TGCAGTGCTAGAGACCCGACCGATCCACCCCTCCACTTT
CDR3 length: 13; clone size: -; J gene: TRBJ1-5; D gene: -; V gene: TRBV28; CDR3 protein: CASSPPRRQPQHF; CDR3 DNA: TGTGCCAGCAGTCCGCCTAGACGTCAGCCCCAGCATTTT
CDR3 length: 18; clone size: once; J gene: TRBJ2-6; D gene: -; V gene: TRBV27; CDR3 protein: CASSLKGEANSGANVLTF; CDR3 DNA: TGTGCCAGCAGTTTAAAGGGAGAGGCTAACTCTGGGGCCAACGTCCTGACTTTC
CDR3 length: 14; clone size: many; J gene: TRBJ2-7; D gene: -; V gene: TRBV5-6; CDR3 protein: CASSLPVRDTEQYF; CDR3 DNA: TGTGCCAGCAGCTTGCCGGTCCGGGACACGGAGCAGTACTTC
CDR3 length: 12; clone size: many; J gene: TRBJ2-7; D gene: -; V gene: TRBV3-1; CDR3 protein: CASSQVRNEQYF; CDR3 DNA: TGTGCCAGCAGCCAAGTACGGAACGAGCAGTACTTC
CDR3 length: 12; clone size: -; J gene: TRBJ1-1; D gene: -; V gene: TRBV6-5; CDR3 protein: CASSYAGTEAFF; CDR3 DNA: TGTGCCAGCAGTTACGCCGGCACTGAAGCTTTCTTT
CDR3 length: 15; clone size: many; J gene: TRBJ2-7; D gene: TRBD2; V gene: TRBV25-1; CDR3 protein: CASSESLAGAHEQYF; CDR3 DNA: TGTGCCAGCAGTGAATCCTTAGCGGGAGCCCACGAGCAGTACTTC
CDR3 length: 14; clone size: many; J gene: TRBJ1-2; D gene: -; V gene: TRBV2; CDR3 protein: CASSSLGGRYGYTF; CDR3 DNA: TGTGCCAGCAGCTCCCTCGGGGGCAGATATGGCTACACCTTC
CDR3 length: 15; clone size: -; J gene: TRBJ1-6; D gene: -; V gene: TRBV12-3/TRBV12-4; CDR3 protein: CASSLTYGGNSPLHF; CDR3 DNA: TGTGCCAGCAGCTTAACGTATGGGGGTAATTCACCCCTCCACTTT
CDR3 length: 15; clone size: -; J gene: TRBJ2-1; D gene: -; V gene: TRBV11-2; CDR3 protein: CASSPTTGTANEQFF; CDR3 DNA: TGTGCCAGCAGCCCCACGACTGGTACCGCGAATGAGCAGTTCTTC
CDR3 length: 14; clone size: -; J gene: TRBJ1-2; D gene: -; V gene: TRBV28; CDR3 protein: CASSRRGSNYGYTF; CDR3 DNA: TGTGCCAGCAGTCGACGGGGTTCTAACTATGGCTACACCTTC
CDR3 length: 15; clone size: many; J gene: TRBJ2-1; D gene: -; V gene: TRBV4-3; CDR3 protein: CASSQDARDYNEQFF; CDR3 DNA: TGCGCCAGCAGCCAAGACGCCCGGGACTACAATGAGCAGTTCTTC